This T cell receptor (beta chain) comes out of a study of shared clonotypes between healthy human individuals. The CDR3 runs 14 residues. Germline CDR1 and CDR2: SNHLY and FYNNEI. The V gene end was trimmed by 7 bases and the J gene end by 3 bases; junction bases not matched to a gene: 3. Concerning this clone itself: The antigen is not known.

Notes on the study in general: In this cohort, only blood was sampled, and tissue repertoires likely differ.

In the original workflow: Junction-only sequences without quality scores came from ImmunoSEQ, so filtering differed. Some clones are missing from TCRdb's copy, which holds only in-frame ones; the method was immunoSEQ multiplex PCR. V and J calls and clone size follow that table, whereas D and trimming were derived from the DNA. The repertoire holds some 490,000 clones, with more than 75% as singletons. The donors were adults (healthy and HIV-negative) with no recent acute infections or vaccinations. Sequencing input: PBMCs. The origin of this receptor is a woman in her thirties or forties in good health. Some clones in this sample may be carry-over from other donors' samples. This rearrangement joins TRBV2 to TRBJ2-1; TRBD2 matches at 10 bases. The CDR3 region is CASTSGSLYNEQFF. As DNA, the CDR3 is TGTGCCAGCACTAGCGGGAGTCTCTACAATGAGCAGTTCTTC.